These T cell receptor beta chains were read from a single sample in a study of early T cells in non-severe SARS-CoV-2 infection. TCRdb ran MiXCR on the 5' RACE reads and lists one entry per CDR3 protein. This sample has tens of thousands of distinct CDR3 sequences; approximately 13% occur once, and the top ten carry roughly 8.3%. Material for sequencing was whole blood. The receptor set was obtained from an adult who was a healthcare worker with PCR-confirmed SARS-CoV-2 infection or an uninfected control (not recorded which). Both conserved end residues are part of each CDR3. A D gene is named only where the DNA matches it firmly. Size values are once, few and many counts, or a class for expanded clones, and some rows have none.

j_call: TRBJ1-1
v_call: TRBV29-1
clone_size: many
d_call: NA
cdr3_nt: TGCAGCGTTTTAGGAGGAAACACTGAAGCTTTCTTT
cdr3_aa: CSVLGGNTEAFF

j_call: TRBJ2-1
v_call: TRBV24-1
clone_size: many
d_call: TRBD1
cdr3_nt: TGTGCCACCAGGGACAGGGGGTCCCACAATGAGCAGTTCTTC
cdr3_aa: CATRDRGSHNEQFF

j_call: TRBJ1-2
v_call: TRBV7-2
clone_size: NA
d_call: NA
cdr3_nt: TGTGCCAGCACCGTTAGGGGTTTCGATGGCTACACCTTC
cdr3_aa: CASTVRGFDGYTF

j_call: TRBJ2-1
v_call: TRBV29-1
clone_size: few
d_call: NA
cdr3_nt: TGCAGCGTTGCCCAGGGCCCTGAGCAGTTCTTC
cdr3_aa: CSVAQGPEQFF

j_call: TRBJ1-1
v_call: TRBV14
clone_size: few
d_call: NA
cdr3_nt: TGTGCCAGCAGCCCCGACAGAATCGGTCCGGCTTTCTTT
cdr3_aa: CASSPDRIGPAFF

j_call: TRBJ2-1
v_call: TRBV7-3
clone_size: few
d_call: TRBD2
cdr3_nt: TGTGCCAGCAGCCCTATACTAGCGGGGGGCTCCTACAATGAGCAGTTCTTC
cdr3_aa: CASSPILAGGSYNEQFF

j_call: TRBJ1-4
v_call: TRBV11-2
clone_size: once
d_call: NA
cdr3_nt: TGTGCCAGCAGCCCAATCCTGACGGCAGCTGAAAAACTGTTTTTT
cdr3_aa: CASSPILTAAEKLFF

j_call: TRBJ1-1
v_call: TRBV27
clone_size: NA
d_call: NA
cdr3_nt: TGTGCCACATGGGAGACAAACACTGAAGCTTTCTTT
cdr3_aa: CATWETNTEAFF

j_call: TRBJ1-1
v_call: TRBV6-2/TRBV6-3
clone_size: NA
d_call: NA
cdr3_nt: TGTGCCACCCGAGACCGGGGAGGGAGCACTGAAGCTTTCTTT
cdr3_aa: CATRDRGGSTEAFF

j_call: TRBJ2-5
v_call: TRBV18
clone_size: few
d_call: TRBD1
cdr3_nt: TGTGCCAGCTCACAGGAGACAGGGAGAGAGACCCAGTACTTC
cdr3_aa: CASSQETGRETQYF

j_call: TRBJ1-1
v_call: TRBV7-2
clone_size: many
d_call: NA
cdr3_nt: TGTGCCAGCAGCCCAAGTAAGGGAATCACTGAAGCTTTCTTT
cdr3_aa: CASSPSKGITEAFF

j_call: TRBJ2-1
v_call: TRBV2
clone_size: many
d_call: NA
cdr3_nt: TGTGCCAGCAGTGTGGGGTCTGCCTACAATGAGCAGTTCTTC
cdr3_aa: CASSVGSAYNEQFF

j_call: TRBJ2-7
v_call: TRBV29-1
clone_size: many
d_call: NA
cdr3_nt: TGCAGCGCCGGGGACACAAACTACGAGCAGTACTTC
cdr3_aa: CSAGDTNYEQYF

j_call: TRBJ2-1
v_call: TRBV5-6
clone_size: NA
d_call: TRBD2
cdr3_nt: TGTGCCAGCAGCCCCCTGGCGGGAGGGCCCCATGAGCAGTTCTTC
cdr3_aa: CASSPLAGGPHEQFF

j_call: TRBJ1-1
v_call: TRBV7-2
clone_size: NA
d_call: NA
cdr3_nt: TGTGCCAGCAGCACACAACAGGGTAGCACTGAAGCTTTCTTT
cdr3_aa: CASSTQQGSTEAFF

j_call: TRBJ2-1
v_call: TRBV11-3
clone_size: NA
d_call: TRBD2
cdr3_nt: TGTGCCAGCAGCTTAGATCCCGGGACTAGAGGTAATGAGCAGTTCTTC
cdr3_aa: CASSLDPGTRGNEQFF

j_call: TRBJ1-2
v_call: TRBV6-1
clone_size: NA
d_call: NA
cdr3_nt: TGTGCCAGCAGTGTCGACACTAACTATGGCTACACCTTC
cdr3_aa: CASSVDTNYGYTF

j_call: TRBJ2-7
v_call: TRBV24-1
clone_size: many
d_call: TRBD2
cdr3_nt: TGTGCCACCAGTGGTGCGGGAGCGGCTTCCGAGCAGTACTTC
cdr3_aa: CATSGAGAASEQYF

j_call: TRBJ2-3
v_call: TRBV5-1
clone_size: NA
d_call: NA
cdr3_nt: TGCGCCAGCAGCGGAACCGGGACTGTAGATACGCAGTATTTT
cdr3_aa: CASSGTGTVDTQYF

j_call: TRBJ2-3
v_call: TRBV5-1
clone_size: few
d_call: NA
cdr3_nt: TGCGCCAGCAGCTTGTCCGACCTCACAGATACGCAGTATTTT
cdr3_aa: CASSLSDLTDTQYF

j_call: TRBJ1-1
v_call: TRBV6-5
clone_size: many
d_call: NA
cdr3_nt: TGTGCCAGCAGCGGACCGCCGGGACTTAATATGAACACTGAAGCTTTCTTT
cdr3_aa: CASSGPPGLNMNTEAFF

j_call: TRBJ2-2
v_call: TRBV19
clone_size: NA
d_call: TRBD2
cdr3_nt: TGTGCCAGTAGTATCGGGTTGAGCGGGGCGAACACCGGGGAGCTGTTTTTT
cdr3_aa: CASSIGLSGANTGELFF

j_call: TRBJ1-4
v_call: TRBV20-1
clone_size: NA
d_call: TRBD1
cdr3_nt: TGCAGTGCAGAAGGGACAGCAACTAATGAAAAACTGTTTTTT
cdr3_aa: CSAEGTATNEKLFF

j_call: TRBJ2-5
v_call: TRBV19
clone_size: NA
d_call: NA
cdr3_nt: TGTGCCAGTAACCCCTCAGACAGACAAGAGACCCAGTACTTC
cdr3_aa: CASNPSDRQETQYF

j_call: TRBJ2-1
v_call: TRBV29-1
clone_size: many
d_call: NA
cdr3_nt: TGCAGCGTAGGCTGGGGACATGAGCAGTTCTTC
cdr3_aa: CSVGWGHEQFF

j_call: TRBJ1-1
v_call: TRBV29-1
clone_size: NA
d_call: NA
cdr3_nt: TGCAGCGCTTCGTCGGGGGCTGACACTGAAGCTTTCTTT
cdr3_aa: CSASSGADTEAFF

j_call: TRBJ2-2
v_call: TRBV4-2
clone_size: many
d_call: NA
cdr3_nt: TGTGCCAGCAGCCAAGCGACATCAACGAACACCGGGGAGCTGTTTTTT
cdr3_aa: CASSQATSTNTGELFF

j_call: TRBJ2-4
v_call: TRBV6-1
clone_size: NA
d_call: NA
cdr3_nt: TGTGCCAGCAGTGAAGAGGTTAGATCGAACATTCAGTACTTC
cdr3_aa: CASSEEVRSNIQYF

j_call: TRBJ2-2
v_call: TRBV5-1
clone_size: many
d_call: NA
cdr3_nt: TGCGCCAGCAGCTTGGCCGTAGGAAGGAGGACCGGGGAGCTGTTTTTT
cdr3_aa: CASSLAVGRRTGELFF

j_call: TRBJ1-5
v_call: TRBV28
clone_size: few
d_call: NA
cdr3_nt: TGTGCCAGCAGTCAGCCCCAGCATTTT
cdr3_aa: CASSQPQHF

j_call: TRBJ2-3
v_call: TRBV20-1
clone_size: few
d_call: TRBD1
cdr3_nt: TGCAGTGCCCCTGGACAGGGGGCTGGCACAGATACGCAGTATTTT
cdr3_aa: CSAPGQGAGTDTQYF

j_call: TRBJ2-5
v_call: TRBV10-3
clone_size: few
d_call: NA
cdr3_nt: TGTGCCATCAGGGGACTCCGGGGGGAGACCCAGTACTTC
cdr3_aa: CAIRGLRGETQYF

j_call: TRBJ1-5
v_call: TRBV7-2
clone_size: many
d_call: NA
cdr3_nt: TGTGCCAGCAGCTTAGGTGCCGGTGCAGGGCGCAATCAGCCCCAGCATTTT
cdr3_aa: CASSLGAGAGRNQPQHF

j_call: TRBJ1-1
v_call: TRBV27
clone_size: many
d_call: TRBD1
cdr3_nt: TGTGCCAGCAGTCACTACCGGGACAGGGTGAACACTGAAGCTTTCTTT
cdr3_aa: CASSHYRDRVNTEAFF

j_call: TRBJ2-5
v_call: TRBV28
clone_size: few
d_call: NA
cdr3_nt: TGTGCCAGCAGTTTGGGCCTTAGCCCAATACGGGGGACCCAGTACTTC
cdr3_aa: CASSLGLSPIRGTQYF

j_call: TRBJ2-7
v_call: TRBV29-1
clone_size: NA
d_call: TRBD1
cdr3_nt: TGCAGCGTTGTAGCCTTACAGGGGGCCCCCGAGCAGTACTTC
cdr3_aa: CSVVALQGAPEQYF

j_call: TRBJ2-3
v_call: TRBV7-2
clone_size: NA
d_call: TRBD2
cdr3_nt: TGTGCCAGCAGCCGGACTAGCGCGAGCACAGATACGCAGTATTTT
cdr3_aa: CASSRTSASTDTQYF

j_call: TRBJ2-2
v_call: TRBV28
clone_size: few
d_call: TRBD2
cdr3_nt: TGTGCCAGCAGCCCAGCGGGAAGGACCGGGGAGCTGTTTTTT
cdr3_aa: CASSPAGRTGELFF

j_call: TRBJ2-5
v_call: TRBV5-1
clone_size: NA
d_call: NA
cdr3_nt: TGCGCCAGCAGCTTGGCCGGGGGAGAGACCCAGTACTTC
cdr3_aa: CASSLAGGETQYF

j_call: TRBJ1-2
v_call: TRBV9
clone_size: few
d_call: NA
cdr3_nt: TGTGCCAGCAGCGTAGGGAGGGTTACGGATGGCTACACCTTC
cdr3_aa: CASSVGRVTDGYTF

j_call: TRBJ2-1
v_call: TRBV7-9
clone_size: NA
d_call: TRBD2
cdr3_nt: TGTGCCAGCAGTCGGACTAGCGCTATACTCGTCAGCTCCTACAATGAGCAGTTCTTC
cdr3_aa: CASSRTSAILVSSYNEQFF

j_call: TRBJ2-7
v_call: TRBV24-1
clone_size: NA
d_call: NA
cdr3_nt: TGTGCCACCAGGACGCGGGGTCCCTACGAGCAGTACTTC
cdr3_aa: CATRTRGPYEQYF

j_call: TRBJ2-7
v_call: TRBV6-5
clone_size: few
d_call: NA
cdr3_nt: TGTGCCAGCAGTTCCCTTATGATCCAGTACTTC
cdr3_aa: CASSSLMIQYF

j_call: TRBJ2-7
v_call: TRBV12-3/TRBV12-4
clone_size: many
d_call: NA
cdr3_nt: TGTGCCAGCAGTTTCAGGGCCGAGCAGTACTTC
cdr3_aa: CASSFRAEQYF